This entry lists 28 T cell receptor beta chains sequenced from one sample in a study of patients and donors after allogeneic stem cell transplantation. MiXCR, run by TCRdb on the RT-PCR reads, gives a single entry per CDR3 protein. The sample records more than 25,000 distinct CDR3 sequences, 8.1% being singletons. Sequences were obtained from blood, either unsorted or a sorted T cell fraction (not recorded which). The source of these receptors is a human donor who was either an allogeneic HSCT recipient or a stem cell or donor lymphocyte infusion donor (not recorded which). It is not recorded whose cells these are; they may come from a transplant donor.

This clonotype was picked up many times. The CDR3 is CASSTVYEQYF. As DNA, the CDR3 is TGTGCCAGCAGCACCGTCTACGAGCAGTACTTC. The chain employs TRBV5-6 and TRBJ2-7; no reliable D call. Trimming took 4 bases from V and 3 from J, leaving 5 bases between them. There are 11 residues in the CDR3. Germline assignment: CDR1 SGHDT and CDR2 YYEEEE. Variable domain in full (rest from reference TRBV5-6 and TRBJ2-7): DAGVTQSPTHLIKTRGQQVTLRCSPKSGHDTVSWYQQALGQGPQFIFQYYEEEERQRGNFPDRFSGHQFPNYSSELNVNALLLGDSALYLCASSTVYEQYFGPGTRLTVT.

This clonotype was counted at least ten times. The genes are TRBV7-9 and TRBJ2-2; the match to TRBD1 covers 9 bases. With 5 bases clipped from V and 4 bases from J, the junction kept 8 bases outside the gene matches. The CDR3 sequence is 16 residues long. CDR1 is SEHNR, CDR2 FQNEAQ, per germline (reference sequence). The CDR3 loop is CASSRQGDLGTGELFF. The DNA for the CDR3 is TGTGCCAGCAGCAGACAGGGGGATTTAGGCACCGGGGAGCTGTTTTTT.

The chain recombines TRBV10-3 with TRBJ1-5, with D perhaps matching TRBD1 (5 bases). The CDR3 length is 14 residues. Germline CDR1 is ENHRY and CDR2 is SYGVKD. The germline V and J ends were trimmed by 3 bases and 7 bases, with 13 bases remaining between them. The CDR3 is CAISDWGEGQPQHF. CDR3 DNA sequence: TGTGCCATCAGTGATTGGGGGGAGGGGCAGCCCCAGCATTTT.

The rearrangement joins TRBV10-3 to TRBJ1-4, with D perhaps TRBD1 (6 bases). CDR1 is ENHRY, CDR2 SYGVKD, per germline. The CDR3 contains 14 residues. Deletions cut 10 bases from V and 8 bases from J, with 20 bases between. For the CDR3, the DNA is TGTGCCACCTCCCCCGGGGGGCAGGTCGAAAAACTGTTTTTT. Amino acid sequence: CATSPGGQVEKLFF.

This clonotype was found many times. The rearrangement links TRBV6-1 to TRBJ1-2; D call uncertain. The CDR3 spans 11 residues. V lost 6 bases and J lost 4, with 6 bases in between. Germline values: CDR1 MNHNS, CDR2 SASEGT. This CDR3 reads CASSVAYGYTF. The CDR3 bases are TGTGCCAGCAGCGTAGCCTATGGCTACACCTTC.

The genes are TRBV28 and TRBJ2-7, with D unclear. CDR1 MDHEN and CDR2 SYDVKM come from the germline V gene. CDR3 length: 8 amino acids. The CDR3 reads CTSGEQYF. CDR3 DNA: TGTACCTCTGGGGAGCAGTACTTC.

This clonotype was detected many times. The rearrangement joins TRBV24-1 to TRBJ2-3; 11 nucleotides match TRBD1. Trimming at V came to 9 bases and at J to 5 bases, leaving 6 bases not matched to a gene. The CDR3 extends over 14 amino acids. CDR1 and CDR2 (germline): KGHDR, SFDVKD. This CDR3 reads CATSGTGGIDTQYF. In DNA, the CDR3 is TGTGCCACCTCCGGGACAGGGGGGATAGATACGCAGTATTTT.

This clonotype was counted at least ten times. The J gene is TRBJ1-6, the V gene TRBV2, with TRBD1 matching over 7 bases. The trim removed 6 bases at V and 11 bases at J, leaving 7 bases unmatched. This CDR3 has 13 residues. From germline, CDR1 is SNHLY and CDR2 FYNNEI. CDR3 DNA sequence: TGTGCCAGCAGACCCGACAGGGTAGCACCCCTCCACTTT. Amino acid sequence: CASRPDRVAPLHF.

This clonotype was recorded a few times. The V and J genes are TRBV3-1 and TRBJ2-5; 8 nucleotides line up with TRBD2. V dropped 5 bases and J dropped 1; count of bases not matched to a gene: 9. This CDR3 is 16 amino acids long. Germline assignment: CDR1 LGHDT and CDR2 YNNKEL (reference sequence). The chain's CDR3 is CASSSRGAGAQETQYF. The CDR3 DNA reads TGTGCCAGCAGCTCTCGGGGAGCGGGGGCCCAAGAGACCCAGTACTTC.

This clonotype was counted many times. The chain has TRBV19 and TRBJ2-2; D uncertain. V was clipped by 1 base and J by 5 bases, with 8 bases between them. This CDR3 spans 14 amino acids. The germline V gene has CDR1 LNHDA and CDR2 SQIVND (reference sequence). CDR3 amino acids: CASSIVTVTGELFF. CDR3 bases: TGTGCCAGTAGTATAGTCACCGTGACCGGGGAGCTGTTTTTT.

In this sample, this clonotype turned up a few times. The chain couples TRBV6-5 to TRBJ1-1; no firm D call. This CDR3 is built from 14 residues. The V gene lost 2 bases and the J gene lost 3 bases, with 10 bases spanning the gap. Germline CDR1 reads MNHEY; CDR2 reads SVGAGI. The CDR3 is CASSYGRGDTEAFF. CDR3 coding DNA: TGTGCCAGCAGTTACGGGCGGGGAGACACTGAAGCTTTCTTT.

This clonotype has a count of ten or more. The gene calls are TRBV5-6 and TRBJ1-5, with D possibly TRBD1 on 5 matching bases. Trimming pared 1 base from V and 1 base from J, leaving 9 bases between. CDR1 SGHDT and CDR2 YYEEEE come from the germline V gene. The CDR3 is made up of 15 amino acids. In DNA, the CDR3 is TGTGCCAGCAGCTTGACGGGGCGGAGCAATCAGCCCCAGCATTTT. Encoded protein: CASSLTGRSNQPQHF.

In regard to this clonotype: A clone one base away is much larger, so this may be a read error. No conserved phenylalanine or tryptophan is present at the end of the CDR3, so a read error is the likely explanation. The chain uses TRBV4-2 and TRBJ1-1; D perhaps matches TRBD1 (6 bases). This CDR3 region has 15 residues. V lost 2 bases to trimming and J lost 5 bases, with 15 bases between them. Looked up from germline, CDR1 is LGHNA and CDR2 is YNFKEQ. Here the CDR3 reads CASSQPPGAYTEAFS. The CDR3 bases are TGTGCCAGCAGCCAACCCCCAGGGGCGTATACTGAAGCTTTCTCT.

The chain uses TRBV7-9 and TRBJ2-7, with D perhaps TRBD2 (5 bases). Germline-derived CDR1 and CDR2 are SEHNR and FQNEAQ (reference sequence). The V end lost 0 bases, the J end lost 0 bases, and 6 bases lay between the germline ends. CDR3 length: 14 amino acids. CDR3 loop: CASSLAGNSYEQYF. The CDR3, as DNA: TGTGCCAGCAGCTTAGCCGGGAACTCCTACGAGCAGTACTTC.

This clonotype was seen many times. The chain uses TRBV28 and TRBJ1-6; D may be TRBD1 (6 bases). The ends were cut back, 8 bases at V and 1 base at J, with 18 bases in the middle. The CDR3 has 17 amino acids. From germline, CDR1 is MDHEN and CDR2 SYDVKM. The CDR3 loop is CASGSVKRGSYNSPLHF. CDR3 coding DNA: TGTGCCAGCGGATCAGTCAAGAGGGGGTCCTATAATTCACCCCTCCACTTT. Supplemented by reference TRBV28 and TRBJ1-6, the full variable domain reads DVKVTQSSRYLVKRTGEKVFLECVQDMDHENMFWYRQDPGLGLRLIYFSYDVKMKEKGDIPEGYSVSREKKERFSLILESASTNQTSMYLCASGSVKRGSYNSPLHFGNGTRLTVT.

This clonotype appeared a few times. CDR3 nucleotides: TGTGCCAGCAGTGAGAACTACGAGCAGTACTTC. Translated, it gives CASSENYEQYF. The chain links TRBV2 to TRBJ2-7, with D unresolved. CDR3 length: 11 residues. CDR1 is SNHLY and CDR2 is FYNNEI in the germline V gene. V was cut by 3 bases and J by 3 bases, with 3 bases left in between.

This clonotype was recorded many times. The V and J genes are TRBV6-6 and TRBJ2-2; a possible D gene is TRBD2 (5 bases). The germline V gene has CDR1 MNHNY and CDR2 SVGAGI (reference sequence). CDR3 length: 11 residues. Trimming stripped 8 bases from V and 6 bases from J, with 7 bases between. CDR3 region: CASQAAGELFF. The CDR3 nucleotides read TGTGCCAGCCAAGCGGCCGGGGAGCTGTTTTTT.

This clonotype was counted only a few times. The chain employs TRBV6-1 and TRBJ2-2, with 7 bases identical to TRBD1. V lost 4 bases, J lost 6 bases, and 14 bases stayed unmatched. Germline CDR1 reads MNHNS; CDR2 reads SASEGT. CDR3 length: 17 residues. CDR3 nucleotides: TGTGCCAGCAGTGGGACAGGACATGTTTGGGTCGCCGGGGAGCTGTTTTTT. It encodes CASSGTGHVWVAGELFF.

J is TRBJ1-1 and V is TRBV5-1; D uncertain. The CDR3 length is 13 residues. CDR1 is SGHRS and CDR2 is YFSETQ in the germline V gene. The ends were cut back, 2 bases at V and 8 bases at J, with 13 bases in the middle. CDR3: CASSFGRTAEAFF. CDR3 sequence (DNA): TGCGCCAGCAGCTTTGGAAGGACGGCAGAAGCTTTCTTT.

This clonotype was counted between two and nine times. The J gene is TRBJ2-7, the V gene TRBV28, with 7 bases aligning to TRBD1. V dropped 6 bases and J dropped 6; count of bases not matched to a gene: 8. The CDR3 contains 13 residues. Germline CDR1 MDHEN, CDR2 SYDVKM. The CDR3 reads CASSLGQELEQYF. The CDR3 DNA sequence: TGTGCCAGCAGCCTAGGACAGGAGCTCGAGCAGTACTTC.

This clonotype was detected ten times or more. DNA for the CDR3: TGTGCCAGCTCACTTCTTCCCCGTTCCTCTGAAGCTTTCTTT. It yields the protein CASSLLPRSSEAFF. The genes are TRBV18 and TRBJ1-1; D is unresolved. Germline V lookup: CDR1 KGHSH, CDR2 LQKENI. The CDR3 loop spans 14 amino acids. Trimming cost V 4 bases and J 6 bases, with 15 bases left between them.

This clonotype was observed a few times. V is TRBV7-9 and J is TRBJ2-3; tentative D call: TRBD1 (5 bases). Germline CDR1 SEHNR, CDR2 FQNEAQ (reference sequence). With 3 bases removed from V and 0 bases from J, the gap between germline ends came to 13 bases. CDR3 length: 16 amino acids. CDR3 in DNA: TGTGCCAGCAGCTTGAGTTTAGGGGATAGCACAGATACGCAGTATTTT. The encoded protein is CASSLSLGDSTDTQYF.

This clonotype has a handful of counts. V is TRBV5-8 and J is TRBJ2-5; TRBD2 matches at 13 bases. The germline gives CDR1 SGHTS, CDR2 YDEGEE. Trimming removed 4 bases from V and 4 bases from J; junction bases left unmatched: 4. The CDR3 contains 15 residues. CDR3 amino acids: CASSPGLAGSETQYF. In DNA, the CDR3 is TGTGCCAGCAGCCCGGGACTAGCGGGGTCAGAGACCCAGTACTTC.

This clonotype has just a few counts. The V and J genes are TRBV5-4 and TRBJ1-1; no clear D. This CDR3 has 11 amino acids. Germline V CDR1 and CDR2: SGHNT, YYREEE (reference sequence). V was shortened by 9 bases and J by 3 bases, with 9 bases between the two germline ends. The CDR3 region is CAIQRDTEAFF. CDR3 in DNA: TGTGCCATCCAACGGGACACTGAAGCTTTCTTT.

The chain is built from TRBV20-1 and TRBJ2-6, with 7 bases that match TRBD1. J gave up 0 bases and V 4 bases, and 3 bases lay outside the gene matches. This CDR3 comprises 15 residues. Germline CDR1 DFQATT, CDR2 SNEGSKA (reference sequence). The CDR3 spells CSANPGGSGANVLTF. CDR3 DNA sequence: TGCAGTGCTAATCCAGGGGGCTCTGGGGCCAACGTCCTGACTTTC.

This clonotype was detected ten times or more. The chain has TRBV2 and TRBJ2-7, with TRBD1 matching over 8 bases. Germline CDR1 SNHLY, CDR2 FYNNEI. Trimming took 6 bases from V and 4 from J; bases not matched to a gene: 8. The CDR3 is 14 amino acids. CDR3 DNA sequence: TGTGCCAGCAGGGGACAGGTCTCACTATACGAGCAGTACTTC. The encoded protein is CASRGQVSLYEQYF.

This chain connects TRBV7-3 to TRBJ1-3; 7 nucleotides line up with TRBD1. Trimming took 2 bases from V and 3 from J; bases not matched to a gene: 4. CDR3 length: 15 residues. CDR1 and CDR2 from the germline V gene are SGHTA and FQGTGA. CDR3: CASSLWAGGGNTIYF. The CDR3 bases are TGTGCCAGCAGCTTATGGGCAGGGGGTGGAAACACCATATATTTT.

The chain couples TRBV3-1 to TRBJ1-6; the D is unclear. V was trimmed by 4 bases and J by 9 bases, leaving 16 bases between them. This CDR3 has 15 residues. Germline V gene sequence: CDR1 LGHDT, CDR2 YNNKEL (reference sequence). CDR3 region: CASSREWYSSSPLHF. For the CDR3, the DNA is TGTGCCAGCAGCCGCGAATGGTATTCTAGTTCACCCCTCCACTTT.